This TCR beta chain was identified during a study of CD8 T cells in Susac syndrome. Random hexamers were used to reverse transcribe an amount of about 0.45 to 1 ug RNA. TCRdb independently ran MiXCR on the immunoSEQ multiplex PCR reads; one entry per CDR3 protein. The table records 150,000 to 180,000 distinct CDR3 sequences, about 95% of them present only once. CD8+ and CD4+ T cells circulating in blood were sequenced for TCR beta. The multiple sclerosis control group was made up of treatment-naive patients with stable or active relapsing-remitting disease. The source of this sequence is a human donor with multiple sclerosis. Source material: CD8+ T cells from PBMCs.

This CDR3 is CATSYTGELFF. CDR3 sequence (DNA): TGTGCCACCAGTTACACCGGGGAGCTGTTTTTT. V is TRBV24-1 and J is TRBJ2-2; no firm D call. CDR1 and CDR2 (germline): KGHDR, SFDVKD. V was trimmed by 6 bases and J by 3 bases, leaving 1 base between them. The CDR3 consists of 11 residues.